The 5 T cell receptor beta chains below all came from one sample that was sequenced in a study of T cell repertoires in cytomegalovirus infection. TCRdb reprocessed the reads via MiXCR and lists one record per CDR3 protein. The sample has some 600,000 distinct CDR3 sequences, 20% to 25% seen once. The sequenced material came from CD8+ T cells from PBMCs. These receptors were obtained from a human donor in good health (CMV status not recorded). Some clones in this sample may be carry-over from other donors' samples.

The chain joins TRBV19 to TRBJ1-1; 8 bases are a match to TRBD1. The CDR3 has 11 amino acids. V dropped 11 bases and J dropped 4; count of bases not matched to a gene: 3. Germline CDR1 is LNHDA and CDR2 is SQIVND (reference sequence). This CDR3 reads CAGTGGTEAFF. CDR3 sequence (DNA): TGTGCCGGCACAGGGGGCACTGAAGCTTTCTTT.

In its sample, this clonotype was seen once. The CDR3 bases are TGTGCCAGCAGTTACGAGTCGGTCTATGGCTACACCTTC. Amino acid sequence: CASSYESVYGYTF. The chain employs TRBV6-2 or TRBV6-3 and TRBJ1-2; D call uncertain. Germline V gene data show CDR1 as MNHEY and CDR2 as SVGEGT. The V gene lost 2 bases and the J gene lost 4 bases, with 8 bases spanning the gap. The length of the CDR3 is 13 residues.

The chain links TRBV28 to TRBJ2-7; 10 bases line up with TRBD1. Germline V gene sequence: CDR1 MDHEN, CDR2 SYDVKM. Losses at the gene ends were 6 bases for V and 4 bases for J; bases not matched to a gene: 9. This CDR3 has 15 residues. DNA for the CDR3: TGTGCCAGCAGCTCGATTGACAGGGGGCGTTACGAGCAGTACGTC. Translated: CASSSIDRGRYEQYV.

This chain uses TRBV3-1 with TRBJ2-7; no firm D call. V shed 5 bases and J shed 0 bases, with 5 bases lying between them. CDR3 length: 12 amino acids. Germline lookup yields CDR1 LGHDT and CDR2 YNNKEL (reference sequence). The CDR3 spells CASSFFSYEQYF. CDR3 sequence (DNA): TGTGCCAGCAGCTTCTTCTCCTACGAGCAGTACTTC.

On this clonotype: This may be a read error: a much more frequent sequence differs by one nucleotide. The V and J genes are TRBV28 and TRBJ1-5, with D maybe TRBD1 (5 bases). Germline V gene sequence: CDR1 MDHEN, CDR2 SYDVKM. The CDR3 totals 14 residues. For the CDR3, the DNA is TGTGTCAGCAGTTTAGTGACAGCAAATCAGCCCCAGCATTTT. It yields the protein CVSSLVTANQPQHF.